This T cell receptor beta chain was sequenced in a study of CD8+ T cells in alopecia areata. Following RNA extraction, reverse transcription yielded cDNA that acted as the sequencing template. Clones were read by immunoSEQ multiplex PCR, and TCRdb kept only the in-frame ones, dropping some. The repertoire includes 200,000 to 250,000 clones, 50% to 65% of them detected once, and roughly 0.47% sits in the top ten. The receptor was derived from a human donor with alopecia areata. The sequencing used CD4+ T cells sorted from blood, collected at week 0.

In nucleotides, the CDR3 is TGTGCCAGCAGCTTGGTAGGAATCTCTGGGGCCAACGTCCTGACTTTC. Translated: CASSLVGISGANVLTF. J is TRBJ2-6 and V is TRBV5-6, with D unclear. V gave up 0 bases and J gave up 0 bases, with 7 bases separating them. Germline V gene lookup returns CDR1 SGHDT and CDR2 YYEEEE. The CDR3 contains 16 residues. The complete variable domain, with remaining parts taken from reference TRBV5-6 and TRBJ2-6, reads DAGVTQSPTHLIKTRGQQVTLRCSPKSGHDTVSWYQQALGQGPQFIFQYYEEEERQRGNFPDRFSGHQFPNYSSELNVNALLLGDSALYLCASSLVGISGANVLTFGAGSRLTVL.